The 12 T cell receptor beta chains given below trace back to one sample, sequenced in a study of T cells in Graves' hyperthyroidism and ophthalmopathy. RNA transcripts were the template for amplifying TCR beta CDR3 regions. When the TCR CDR3 underwent first-round RT-PCR, the HTBI primer set was used. TCRdb passed the multiplex PCR reads through MiXCR, listing each CDR3 protein once. This table has 700,000 or so distinct CDR3 sequences, around 15% appearing once. Sequencing was performed on blood. These receptors were taken from a woman in her forties or fifties with Graves' ophthalmopathy.

This chain joins TRBV15 and TRBJ2-3; no definite D call. The germline V gene encodes CDR1 LNHNV and CDR2 YYDKDF (reference sequence). V lost 5 bases and J lost 6, with 9 bases in between. The CDR3 length is 12 residues. The CDR3 nucleotides are TGTGCCACCAGCCCCCTAGGGGATACGCAGTATTTT. It is translated as CATSPLGDTQYF.

This clonotype was observed at least ten times. The chain recombines TRBV13 with TRBJ2-1; 7 bases align to TRBD2. The germline CDR1 and CDR2 sequences are PRHDT and FYEKMQ (reference sequence). The trim removed 2 bases at V and 5 bases at J, leaving 9 bases unmatched. The CDR3 is 16 residues long. The CDR3 region has the DNA TGTGCCAGCAGCTTATATCTAGCGGACTTAAACAATGAGCAGTTCTTC. Translated: CASSLYLADLNNEQFF.

This clonotype was observed at least ten times. V usage is TRBV5-1 and J usage is TRBJ2-3, with D perhaps given as TRBD1 or TRBD2 (6 bases each). Per germline, CDR1 SGHRS and CDR2 YFSETQ. The CDR3 loop spans 19 amino acids. V was pared by 1 base and J by 4 bases, with 25 bases between. For the CDR3, the DNA is TGCGCCAGCAGCTTGTCTCTTGGTCACTCTGGGGGGCATCCAGATACGCAGTATTTT. It codes for CASSLSLGHSGGHPDTQYF.

At least ten counts were recorded for this clonotype. This chain links TRBV11-2 with TRBJ2-7; weak D call: TRBD2 (6 bases). In germline, CDR1 is SGHAT, CDR2 FQNNGV. The CDR3 contains 14 residues. The V end was cut by 7 bases, the J end by 12 bases, with 25 bases between. For the CDR3, the DNA is TGTGCCAGCACTCCCTCGCCGGGGGACCTACGACTGTACTTC. Its translation is CASTPSPGDLRLYF.

This clonotype was recorded at least ten times. This chain connects TRBV5-1 to TRBJ2-1; D possibly corresponds to TRBD2 (5 bases). Trimming shortened V by 6 bases and J by 8 bases, and 18 bases separated the two germline ends. This CDR3 has 14 amino acids. In germline, CDR1 is SGHRS, CDR2 YFSETQ. As DNA, the CDR3 is TGCGCCAGCAAAGCCTCGGCTAGCAAAGATGAGCAGTTCTTC. Protein: CASKASASKDEQFF.

This clonotype was recorded at least ten times. CDR3 DNA: TGTGCCAGCAGCGACAGGGTGGGTTACACTGAAGCTTTCTTT. Protein product: CASSDRVGYTEAFF. The chain carries TRBV12-3 or TRBV12-4 and TRBJ1-1; the match to TRBD1 covers 7 bases. The length of the CDR3 is 14 residues. Trimming at V came to 6 bases and at J to 3 bases, leaving 7 bases not matched to a gene.

In this sample, this clonotype turned up a few times. The rearrangement uses TRBV9 and TRBJ1-3; D is uncertain. Germline CDR1 and CDR2: SGDLS and YYNGEE. The V gene lost 0 bases and the J gene lost 1 base, with 2 bases spanning the gap. This CDR3 region has 13 residues. DNA of the CDR3: TGTGCCAGCAGCGTAGCTTCTGGAAACACCATATATTTT. Residues: CASSVASGNTIYF.

The CDR3 nucleotides are TGCGCCAGCACCGGAGGGCCCAGGGAGGGAGACACCGGGGAGCTGTTTTTT. It is translated as CASTGGPREGDTGELFF. V is TRBV5-1 and J is TRBJ2-2, with 7 bases fitting TRBD2. V gave up 6 bases and J gave up 3 bases; unmatched junction bases: 14. CDR1 is SGHRS and CDR2 is YFSETQ in the germline V gene. CDR3 length: 17 amino acids.

The chain carries TRBV11-3 and TRBJ2-1; no clear D gene. Germline V lookup: CDR1 SGHNT, CDR2 YENEEA. V dropped 1 base and J dropped 8 bases, with 9 bases sitting between them. The CDR3 covers 13 residues. CDR3 protein: CASSLGPNYEQFF. DNA for the CDR3: TGTGCCAGCAGCTTAGGGCCCAACTATGAGCAGTTCTTC.

Note on this clonotype: Possible read error: a much larger clone is one base away. V gene TRBV12-5 combines with J gene TRBJ1-1; D might be TRBD1 (5 bases). Germline values: CDR1 LGHNT, CDR2 FRNRAP. The CDR3 contains 13 residues. The V end lost 2 bases, the J end lost 1 base, and 5 bases lay between the germline ends. The CDR3 nucleotides are TGTGCTAGTGGTTTGAGGGGGAACACTGAAGCTTTCTTT. Translating gives CASGLRGNTEAFF.

This clonotype was found many times. The chain carries TRBV24-1 and TRBJ2-1, with TRBD2 identical over 11 bases. Trimming removed 0 bases from V and 8 bases from J; junction bases left unmatched: 5. There are 16 residues in the CDR3. The germline V gene has CDR1 KGHDR and CDR2 SFDVKD. Here the CDR3 DNA reads TGTGCCACCAGTGATTTGACTAGCGGGAGAATCGATGAGCAGTTCTTC. It translates to CATSDLTSGRIDEQFF.

The sample holds many counts of this clonotype. J is TRBJ1-5 and V is TRBV30; D uncertain. Trimming pared 1 base from V and 8 bases from J, leaving 15 bases between. Germline V lookup: CDR1 GTSNPN, CDR2 SVGIG (reference sequence). CDR3 size: 14 residues. CDR3 sequence reads: CAWSDWTVHKPQHF. CDR3 DNA sequence: TGTGCCTGGAGTGATTGGACGGTTCATAAGCCCCAGCATTTT.